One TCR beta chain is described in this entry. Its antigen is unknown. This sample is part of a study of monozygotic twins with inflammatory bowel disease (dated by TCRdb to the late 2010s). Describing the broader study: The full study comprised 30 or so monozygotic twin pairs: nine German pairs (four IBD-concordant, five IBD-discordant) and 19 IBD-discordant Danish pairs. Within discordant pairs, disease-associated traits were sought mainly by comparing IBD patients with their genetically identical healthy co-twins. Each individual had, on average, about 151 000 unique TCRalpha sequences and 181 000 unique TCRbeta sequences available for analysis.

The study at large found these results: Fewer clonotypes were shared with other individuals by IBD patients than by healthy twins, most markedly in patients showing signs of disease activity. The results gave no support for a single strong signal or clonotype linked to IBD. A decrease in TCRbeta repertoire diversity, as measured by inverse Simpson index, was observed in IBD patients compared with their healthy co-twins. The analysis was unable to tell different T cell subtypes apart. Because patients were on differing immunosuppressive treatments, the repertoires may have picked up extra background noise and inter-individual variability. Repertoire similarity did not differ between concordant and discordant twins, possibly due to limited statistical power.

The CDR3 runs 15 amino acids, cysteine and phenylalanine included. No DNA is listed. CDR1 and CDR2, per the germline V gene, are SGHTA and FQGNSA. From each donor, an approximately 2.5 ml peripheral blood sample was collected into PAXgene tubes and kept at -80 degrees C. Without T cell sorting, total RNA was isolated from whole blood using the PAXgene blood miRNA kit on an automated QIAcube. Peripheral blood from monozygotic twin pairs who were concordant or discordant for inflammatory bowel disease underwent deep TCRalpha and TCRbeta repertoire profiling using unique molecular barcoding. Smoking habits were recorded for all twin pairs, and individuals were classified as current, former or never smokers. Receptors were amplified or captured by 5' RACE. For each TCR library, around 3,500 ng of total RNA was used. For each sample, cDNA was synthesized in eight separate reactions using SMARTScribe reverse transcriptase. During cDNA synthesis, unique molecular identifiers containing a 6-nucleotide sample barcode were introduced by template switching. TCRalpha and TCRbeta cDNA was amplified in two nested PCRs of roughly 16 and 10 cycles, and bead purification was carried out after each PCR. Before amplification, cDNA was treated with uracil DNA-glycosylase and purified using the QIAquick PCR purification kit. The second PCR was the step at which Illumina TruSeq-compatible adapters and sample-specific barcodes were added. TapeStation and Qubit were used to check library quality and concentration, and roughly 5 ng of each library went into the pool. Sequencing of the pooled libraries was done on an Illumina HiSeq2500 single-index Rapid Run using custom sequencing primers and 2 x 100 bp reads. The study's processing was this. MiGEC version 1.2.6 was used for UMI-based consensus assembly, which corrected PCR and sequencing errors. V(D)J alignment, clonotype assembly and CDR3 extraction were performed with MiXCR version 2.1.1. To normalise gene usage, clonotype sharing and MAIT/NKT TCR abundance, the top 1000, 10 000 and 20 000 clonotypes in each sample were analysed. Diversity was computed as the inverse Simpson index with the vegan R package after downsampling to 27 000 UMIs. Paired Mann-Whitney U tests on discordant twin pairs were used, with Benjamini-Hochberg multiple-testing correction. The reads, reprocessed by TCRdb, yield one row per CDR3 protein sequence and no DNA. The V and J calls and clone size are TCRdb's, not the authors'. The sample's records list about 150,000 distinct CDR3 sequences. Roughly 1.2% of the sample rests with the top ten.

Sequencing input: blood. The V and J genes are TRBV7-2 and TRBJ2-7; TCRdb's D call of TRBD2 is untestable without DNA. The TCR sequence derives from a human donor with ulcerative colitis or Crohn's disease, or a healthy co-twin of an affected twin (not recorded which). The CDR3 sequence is CASSLAEGFLYEQYF.